The next 3 T cell receptor beta chains were all read from a single sample in a study of neurological immune-mediated disorders. TCRdb called the 5' RACE reads again in MiXCR, with one record for every CDR3 protein. The sample consists of 30,000 to 45,000 distinct CDR3 sequences, around 10% of them appearing once. The specimen was CD4+ T cells from blood. These receptors were obtained from a woman in her 30s with HTLV-1-associated myelopathy (HAM/TSP).

The V and J genes are TRBV7-9 and TRBJ1-2; 7 nucleotides match TRBD1. Germline values: CDR1 SEHNR, CDR2 FQNEAQ (reference sequence). V dropped 5 bases and J dropped 7; count of bases not matched to a gene: 7. CDR3 length: 13 amino acids. CDR3 nucleotides: TGTGCCAGCAGCCAGACAGGGCTAGGTGGCTACACCTTC. It translates to CASSQTGLGGYTF.

This clonotype occurred many times. The rearrangement joins TRBV20-1 to TRBJ1-5, with 8 bases aligning to TRBD1. The trim removed 3 bases at V and 1 base at J, leaving 8 bases unmatched. This CDR3 is built from 16 residues. Germline CDR1 reads DFQATT; CDR2 reads SNEGSKA (reference sequence). CDR3 sequence: CSASLGQGGSNQPQHF. As DNA, the CDR3 is TGCAGTGCTAGCCTCGGACAGGGCGGGAGCAATCAGCCCCAGCATTTT.

The V gene is TRBV5-1, the J gene TRBJ2-3; 8 bases line up with TRBD1. Trimming at V came to 6 bases and at J to 2 bases, leaving 8 bases not matched to a gene. Germline V CDR1 and CDR2: SGHRS, YFSETQ. The CDR3 sequence is 15 residues long. CDR3 loop: CASNLGTGNTDTQYF. CDR3 DNA: TGCGCCAGCAACTTAGGGACAGGAAACACAGATACGCAGTATTTT. The variable domain in full, completed from reference TRBV5-1 and TRBJ2-3, reads KAGVTQTPRYLIKTRGQQVTLSCSPISGHRSVSWYQQTPGQGLQFLFEYFSETQRNKGNFPGRFSGRQFSNSRSEMNVSTLELGDSALYLCASNLGTGNTDTQYFGPGTRLTVL.